The T cell receptor beta chain described here comes from a study of T-cell memory formation after mild COVID-19. Study details: The TCR clusters were mostly specific to one donor.

There are many counts of this clonotype. The CDR3 totals 16 residues. CDR1 and CDR2 (germline): MGHRA, YSYEKL. Trimming cost V 1 base and J 3 bases, with 15 bases left between them. TCRdb ran MiXCR on the 5' RACE reads and lists one entry per CDR3 protein. This sample has 10,000 to 15,000 distinct CDR3 sequences, with about a sixth found just once. J is TRBJ1-1 and V is TRBV4-1; perhaps TRBD1 as D (6 bases). The clonotype comes from a man aged 18 to 29 who had mild COVID-19 (a few samples of this study predate the infection). Cell type and time point are not known. The sequenced sample consisted of PBMCs or a T cell subset sorted from them (not recorded which). The CDR3 nucleotides read TGCGCCAGCAGCCAAGCCTGGGACATTTGGGACACTGAAGCTTTCTTT. Its protein product is CASSQAWDIWDTEAFF.